The entry below gives a single T cell receptor (beta chain) sequence along with its context. Primers used in a second PCR of roughly 7 to 12 cycles were a sample-barcoded 5' primer and a J-beta primer mix. Using its own MiXCR run on the 5' RACE reads, TCRdb lists one record per CDR3 protein. This repertoire shows 700,000 to 950,000 distinct CDR3 sequences, roughly 45% found once; its top ten account for around a fifth. The source of the sample is a study of blood T cells in healthy people across ages. V lost 11 bases and J 11 bases, leaving 24 bases between the germline ends. Germline V CDR1 and CDR2: MNHEY, SMNVEV (reference sequence). The CDR3 runs 13 residues.

This clonotype was sampled from a woman between 55 and 75 years old in good health. The source material was blood. The chain uses TRBV27 and TRBJ2-5, with D unresolved. In nucleotides, the CDR3 is TGTGCCGCCGGACCTAGTGGGGTCTATGAGCAGTACTTC. It codes for CAAGPSGVYEQYF.